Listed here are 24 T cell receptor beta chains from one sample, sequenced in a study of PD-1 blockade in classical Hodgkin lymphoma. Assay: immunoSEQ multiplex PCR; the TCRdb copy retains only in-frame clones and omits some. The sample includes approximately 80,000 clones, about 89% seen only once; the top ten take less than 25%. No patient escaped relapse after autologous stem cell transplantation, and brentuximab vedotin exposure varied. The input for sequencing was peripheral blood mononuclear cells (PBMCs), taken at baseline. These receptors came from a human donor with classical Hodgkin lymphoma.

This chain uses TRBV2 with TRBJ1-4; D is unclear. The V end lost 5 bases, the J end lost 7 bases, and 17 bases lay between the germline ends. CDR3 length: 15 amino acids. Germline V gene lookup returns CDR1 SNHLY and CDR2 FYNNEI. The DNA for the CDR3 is TGTGCCAGCAGTATTTCCGGGAGAGCAATTGAAAAACTGTTTTTT. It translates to CASSISGRAIEKLFF. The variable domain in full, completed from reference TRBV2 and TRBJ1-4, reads EPEVTQTPSHQVTQMGQEVILRCVPISNHLYFYWYRQILGQKVEFLVSFYNNEISEKSEIFDDQFSVERPDGSNFTLKIRSTKLEDSAMYFCASSISGRAIEKLFFGSGTQLSVL.

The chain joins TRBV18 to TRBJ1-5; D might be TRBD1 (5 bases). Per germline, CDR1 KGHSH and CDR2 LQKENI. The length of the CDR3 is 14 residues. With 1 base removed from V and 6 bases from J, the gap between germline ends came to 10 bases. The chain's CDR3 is CASSPRVGLQPQHF. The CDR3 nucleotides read TGTGCCAGCTCACCACGTGTGGGGCTTCAGCCCCAGCATTTT.

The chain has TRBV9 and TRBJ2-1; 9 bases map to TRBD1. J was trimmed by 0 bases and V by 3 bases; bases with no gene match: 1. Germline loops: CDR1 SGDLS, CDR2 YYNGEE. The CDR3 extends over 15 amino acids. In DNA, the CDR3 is TGTGCCAGCAGCGCGGGACAGGGCTCCTACAATGAGCAGTTCTTC. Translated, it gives CASSAGQGSYNEQFF.

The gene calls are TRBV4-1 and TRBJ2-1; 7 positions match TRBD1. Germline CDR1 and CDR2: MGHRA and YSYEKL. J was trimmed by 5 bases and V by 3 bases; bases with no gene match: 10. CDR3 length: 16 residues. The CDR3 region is CASSQYPGQQNNEQFF. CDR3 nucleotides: TGCGCCAGCAGCCAGTATCCGGGACAGCAAAACAATGAGCAGTTCTTC.

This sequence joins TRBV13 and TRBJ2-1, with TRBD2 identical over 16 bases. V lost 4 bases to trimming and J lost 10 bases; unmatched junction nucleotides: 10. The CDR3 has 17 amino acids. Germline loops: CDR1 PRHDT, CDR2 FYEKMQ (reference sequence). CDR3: CASSSMPGLAGGKEQFF. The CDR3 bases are TGTGCCAGCAGCTCGATGCCGGGACTAGCGGGAGGGAAGGAGCAGTTCTTC.

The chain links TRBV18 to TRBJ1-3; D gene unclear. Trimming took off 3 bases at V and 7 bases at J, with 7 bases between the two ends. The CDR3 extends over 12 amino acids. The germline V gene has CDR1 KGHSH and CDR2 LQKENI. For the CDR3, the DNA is TGTGCCAGCTCACCCACCGCGAACACCATATATTTT. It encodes CASSPTANTIYF. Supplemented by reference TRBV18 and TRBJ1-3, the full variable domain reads NAGVMQNPRHLVRRRGQEARLRCSPMKGHSHVYWYRQLPEEGLKFMVYLQKENIIDESGMPKERFSAEFPKEGPSILRIQQVVRGDSAAYFCASSPTANTIYFGEGSWLTVV.

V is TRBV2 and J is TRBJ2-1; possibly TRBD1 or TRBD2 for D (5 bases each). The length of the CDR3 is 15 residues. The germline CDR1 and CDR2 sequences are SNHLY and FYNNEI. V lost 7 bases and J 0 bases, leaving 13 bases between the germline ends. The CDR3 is CASTRDGSSYNEQFF. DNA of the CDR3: TGTGCCAGCACCCGGGACGGTAGCTCCTACAATGAGCAGTTCTTC.

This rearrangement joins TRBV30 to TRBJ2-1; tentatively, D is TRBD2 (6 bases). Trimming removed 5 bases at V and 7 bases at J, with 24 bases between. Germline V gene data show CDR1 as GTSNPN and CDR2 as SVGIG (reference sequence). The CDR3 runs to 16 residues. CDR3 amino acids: CAWGGVGRDLGNEQFF. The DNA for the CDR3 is TGTGCCTGGGGCGGCGTCGGTCGGGACTTGGGGAATGAGCAGTTCTTC.

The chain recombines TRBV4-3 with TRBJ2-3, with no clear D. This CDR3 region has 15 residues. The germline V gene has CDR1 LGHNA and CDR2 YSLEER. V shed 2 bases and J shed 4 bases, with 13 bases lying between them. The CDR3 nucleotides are TGCGCCAGCAGCCAACAAGCCCAGGTCCCAGATACGCAGTATTTT. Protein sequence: CASSQQAQVPDTQYF.

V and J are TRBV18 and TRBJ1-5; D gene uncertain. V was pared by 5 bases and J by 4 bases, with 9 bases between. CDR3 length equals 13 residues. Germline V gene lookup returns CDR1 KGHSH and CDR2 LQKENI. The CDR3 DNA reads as TGTGCCAGCTCAGAATTGACAAATCAGCCCCAGCATTTT. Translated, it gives CASSELTNQPQHF.

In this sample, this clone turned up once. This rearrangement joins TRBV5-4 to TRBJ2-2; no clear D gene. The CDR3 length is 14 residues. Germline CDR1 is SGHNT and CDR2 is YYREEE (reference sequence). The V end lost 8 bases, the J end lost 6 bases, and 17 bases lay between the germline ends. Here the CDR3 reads CASSEDTPPGELFF. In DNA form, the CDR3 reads TGTGCCAGTTCAGAAGATACCCCGCCCGGGGAGCTGTTTTTT.

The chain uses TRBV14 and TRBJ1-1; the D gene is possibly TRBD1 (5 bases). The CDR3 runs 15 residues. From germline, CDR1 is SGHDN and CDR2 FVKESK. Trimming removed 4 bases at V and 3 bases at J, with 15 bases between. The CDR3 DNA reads TGTGCCAGCAGCCCTCGCAGGGATTTCTACACTGAAGCTTTCTTT. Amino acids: CASSPRRDFYTEAFF. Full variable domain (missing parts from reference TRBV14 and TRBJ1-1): EAGVTQFPSHSVIEKGQTVTLRCDPISGHDNLYWYRRVMGKEIKFLLHFVKESKQDESGMPNNRFLAERTGGTYSTLKVQPAELEDSGVYFCASSPRRDFYTEAFFGQGTRLTVV.

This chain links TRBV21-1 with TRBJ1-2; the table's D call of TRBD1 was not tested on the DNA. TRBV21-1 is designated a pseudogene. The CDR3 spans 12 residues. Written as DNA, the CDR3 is TGTGCCAGTGCCATCCAGGGCGATGGATACACCTTC. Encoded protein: CASAIQGDGYTF.

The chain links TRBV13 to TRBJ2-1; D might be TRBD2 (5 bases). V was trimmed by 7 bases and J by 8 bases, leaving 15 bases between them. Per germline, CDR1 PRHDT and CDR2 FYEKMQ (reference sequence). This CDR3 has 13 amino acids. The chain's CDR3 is CASTRQEADEQFF. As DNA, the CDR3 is TGTGCCAGCACCCGGCAGGAGGCCGATGAGCAGTTCTTC.

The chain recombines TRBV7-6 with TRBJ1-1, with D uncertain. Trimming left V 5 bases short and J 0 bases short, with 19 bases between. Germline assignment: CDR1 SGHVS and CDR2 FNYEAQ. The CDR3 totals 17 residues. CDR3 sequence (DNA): TGTGCCAGCAGCCCAGAGTGGGGAGTCAGCGTGAACACTGAAGCTTTCTTT. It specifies CASSPEWGVSVNTEAFF.

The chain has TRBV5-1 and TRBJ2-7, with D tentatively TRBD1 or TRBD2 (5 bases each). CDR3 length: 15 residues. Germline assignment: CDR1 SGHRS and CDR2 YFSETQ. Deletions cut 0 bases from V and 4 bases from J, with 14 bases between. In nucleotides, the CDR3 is TGCGCCAGCAGCTTGGACGGGGCTACCCAGTACGAGCAGTACTTC. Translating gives CASSLDGATQYEQYF.

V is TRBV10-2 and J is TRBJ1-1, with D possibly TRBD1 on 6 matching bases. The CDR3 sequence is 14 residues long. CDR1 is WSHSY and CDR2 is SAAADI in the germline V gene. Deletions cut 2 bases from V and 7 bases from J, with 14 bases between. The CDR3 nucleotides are TGCGCCAGCAGTGAGGACAGGCGTCCCAATGAAGCTTTCTTT. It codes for CASSEDRRPNEAFF.

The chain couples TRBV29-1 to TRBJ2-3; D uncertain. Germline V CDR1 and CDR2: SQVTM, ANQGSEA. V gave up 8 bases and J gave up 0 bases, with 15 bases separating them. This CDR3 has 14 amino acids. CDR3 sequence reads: CSSAVGASTDTQYF. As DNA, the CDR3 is TGCAGCTCGGCGGTAGGAGCTAGCACAGATACGCAGTATTTT.

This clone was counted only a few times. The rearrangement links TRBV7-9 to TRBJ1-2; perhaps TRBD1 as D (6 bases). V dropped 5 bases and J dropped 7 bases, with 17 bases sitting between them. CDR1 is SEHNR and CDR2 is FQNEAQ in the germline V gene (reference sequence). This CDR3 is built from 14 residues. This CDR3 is CASSGYRVGSGYTF. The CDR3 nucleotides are TGTGCCAGCAGCGGATACAGGGTGGGGAGTGGCTACACCTTC.

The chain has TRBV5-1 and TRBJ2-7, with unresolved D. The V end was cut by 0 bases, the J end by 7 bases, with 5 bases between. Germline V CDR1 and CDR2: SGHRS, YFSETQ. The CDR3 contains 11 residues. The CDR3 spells CASSLDGEQYF. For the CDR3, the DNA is TGCGCCAGCAGCTTGGATGGTGAGCAGTACTTC.

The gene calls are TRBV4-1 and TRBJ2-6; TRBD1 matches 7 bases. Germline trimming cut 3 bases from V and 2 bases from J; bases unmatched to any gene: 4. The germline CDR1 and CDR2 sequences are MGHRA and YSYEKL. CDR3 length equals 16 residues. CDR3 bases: TGCGCCAGCAGCCATACACAGGGGACTGGGGCCAACGTCCTGACTTTC. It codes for CASSHTQGTGANVLTF.

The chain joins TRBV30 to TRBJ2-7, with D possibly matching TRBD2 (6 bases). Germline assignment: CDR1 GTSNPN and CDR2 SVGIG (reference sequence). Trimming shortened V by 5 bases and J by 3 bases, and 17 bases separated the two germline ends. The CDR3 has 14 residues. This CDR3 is CAWGGASDLYEQYF. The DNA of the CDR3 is TGTGCCTGGGGGGGAGCTAGCGACCTCTACGAGCAGTACTTC.

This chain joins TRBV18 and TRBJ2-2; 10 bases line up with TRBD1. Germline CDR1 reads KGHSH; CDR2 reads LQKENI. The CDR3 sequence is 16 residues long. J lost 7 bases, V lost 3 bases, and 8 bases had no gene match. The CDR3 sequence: CASSPATGGYVGELFF. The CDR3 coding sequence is TGTGCCAGCTCACCGGCGACAGGGGGCTATGTCGGGGAGCTGTTTTTT. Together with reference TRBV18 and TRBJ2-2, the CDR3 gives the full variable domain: NAGVMQNPRHLVRRRGQEARLRCSPMKGHSHVYWYRQLPEEGLKFMVYLQKENIIDESGMPKERFSAEFPKEGPSILRIQQVVRGDSAAYFCASSPATGGYVGELFFGEGSRLTVL.

Here the CDR3 reads CASSPDTLAGVEEQFF. The CDR3 DNA reads as TGTGCCAGCAGCCCCGACACACTAGCGGGAGTAGAAGAGCAGTTCTTC. The chain links TRBV27 to TRBJ2-1, with 11 bases that match TRBD2. V trimming: 6 bases; J trimming: 10 bases; junction bases outside the gene matches: 14. The germline V gene encodes CDR1 MNHEY and CDR2 SMNVEV (reference sequence). The CDR3 spans 16 residues.